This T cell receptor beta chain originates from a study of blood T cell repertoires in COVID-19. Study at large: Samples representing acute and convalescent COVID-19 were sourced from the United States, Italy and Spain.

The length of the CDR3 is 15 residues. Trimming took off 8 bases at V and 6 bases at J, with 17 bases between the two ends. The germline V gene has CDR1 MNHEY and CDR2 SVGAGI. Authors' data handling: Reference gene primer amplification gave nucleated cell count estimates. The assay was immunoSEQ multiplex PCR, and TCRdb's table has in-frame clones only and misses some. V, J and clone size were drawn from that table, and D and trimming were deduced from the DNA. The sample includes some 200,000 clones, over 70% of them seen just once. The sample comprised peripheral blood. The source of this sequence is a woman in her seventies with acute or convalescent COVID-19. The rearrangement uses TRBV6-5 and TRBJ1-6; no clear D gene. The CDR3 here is CASSRGGSGNSPLHF. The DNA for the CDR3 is TGTGCCAGCTCACGCGGAGGGTCGGGTAATTCACCCCTCCACTTT.